The 30 T cell receptor beta chains given below trace back to one sample, sequenced in a study of CD8+ T cells in alopecia areata. Regarding treatment: oral pan-JAK inhibitor, 5-10 mg twice daily. TCR sequencing used cDNA made by reverse transcription of extracted RNA. Sequencing was performed with immunoSEQ multiplex PCR; in TCRdb, only in-frame clones are kept and a portion is missing. The data hold 160,000 or so clones, with 65% observed a single time. Sequenced material: CD4+ T cells sorted from blood, taken at week 4, from a patient treated with tofacitinib. The receptor source for this set is a human donor with alopecia areata.

This clone was seen a few times. Other DNA sequences in the same sample also yield this CDR3. The DNA for the CDR3 is TGCAGCGTCTCCAGGGGGGAGACCCAGTACTTC. This gives the protein CSVSRGETQYF. The V and J genes are TRBV29-1 and TRBJ2-5; 7 nucleotides line up with TRBD1. Trimming at V came to 6 bases and at J to 5 bases, leaving 3 bases not matched to a gene. The CDR3 totals 11 residues. CDR1 and CDR2 (germline): SQVTM, ANQGSEA. The whole variable domain, filled in from reference TRBV29-1 and TRBJ2-5, reads SAVISQKPSRDICQRGTSLTIQCQVDSQVTMMFWYRQQPGQSLTLIATANQGSEATYESGFVIDKFPISRPNLTFSTLTVSNMSPEDSSIYLCSVSRGETQYFGPGTRLLVL.

The chain joins TRBV5-1 to TRBJ1-4; D call uncertain. The CDR3 sequence is 14 residues long. V was trimmed by 4 bases and J by 7 bases, leaving 14 bases between them. Germline CDR1 SGHRS, CDR2 YFSETQ. The CDR3 DNA reads TGCGCCAGCAGCCTCGAAGGGAACGGTGAAAAACTGTTTTTT. Encoded protein: CASSLEGNGEKLFF.

This clone was detected only a few times. The V gene is TRBV10-3, the J gene TRBJ2-1, with D tentatively TRBD1 (6 bases). Germline CDR1 and CDR2: ENHRY and SYGVKD. With 6 bases removed from V and 6 bases from J, the gap between germline ends came to 18 bases. This CDR3 has 15 amino acids. CDR3 nucleotide sequence: TGTGCCATCAGCAGGGACAAAGACCTCTCCAATGAGCAGTTCTTC. It is translated as CAISRDKDLSNEQFF.

This chain joins TRBV30 and TRBJ2-2, with TRBD2 matching over 7 bases. This CDR3 region has 13 residues. With V trimmed by 5 bases and J by 5 bases, 5 bases remained unmatched. Germline assignment: CDR1 GTSNPN and CDR2 SVGIG (reference sequence). The CDR3 DNA reads as TGTGCCTGGTCCGTGGGGGGGACCGGGGAGCTGTTTTTT. This gives the protein CAWSVGGTGELFF.

This rearrangement joins TRBV7-9 to TRBJ1-2, with 7 bases matching TRBD1. Germline V lookup: CDR1 SEHNR, CDR2 FQNEAQ (reference sequence). The CDR3 totals 12 residues. The V segment lost 5 bases and the J segment 4 bases; nucleotides outside the gene matches: 1. CDR3 amino acids: CASSRDSYGYTF. The CDR3 nucleotides read TGTGCCAGCAGCCGGGACAGCTATGGCTACACCTTC.

This chain's CDR3 is CSADGGGPQHF. For the CDR3, the DNA is TGCAGTGCCGATGGAGGGGGACCCCAGCATTTT. The rearrangement joins TRBV20-1 to TRBJ1-5, with TRBD1 as a possible D gene (6 bases). CDR3 length: 11 residues. V lost 6 bases, J lost 10 bases, and 13 bases lay in between. Germline assignment: CDR1 DFQATT and CDR2 SNEGSKA (reference sequence).

V usage is TRBV30 and J usage is TRBJ2-5, with 9 bases that match TRBD1. J lost 2 bases, V lost 4 bases, and 11 bases had no gene match. From germline, CDR1 is GTSNPN and CDR2 SVGIG (reference sequence). CDR3 size: 16 residues. DNA of the CDR3: TGTGCCTGGAACCGGGGGACAGGGAAGAATCAAGAGACCCAGTACTTC. Amino acid sequence: CAWNRGTGKNQETQYF.

This chain joins TRBV29-1 and TRBJ1-3; possibly TRBD1 for D (5 bases). V lost 8 bases and J lost 0, with 14 bases in between. The CDR3 runs to 14 residues. CDR1 is SQVTM, CDR2 ANQGSEA, per germline. The CDR3 protein is CSFRDLRSGNTIYF. The CDR3 nucleotides are TGCAGCTTCAGGGACCTACGCTCTGGAAACACCATATATTTT.

In this sample, this clone turned up once. The V and J genes are TRBV2 and TRBJ2-5; 8 bases map to TRBD1. The ends lost 6 bases at V and 1 base at J; junction bases unmatched: 10. The germline V gene has CDR1 SNHLY and CDR2 FYNNEI. The CDR3 contains 16 residues. CDR3 sequence: CASSAVTGGGQETQYF. The CDR3 DNA reads TGTGCCAGCAGCGCGGTTACAGGGGGTGGCCAAGAGACCCAGTACTTC.

The table lists this clone with a few counts. This chain uses TRBV29-1 with TRBJ2-7; 10 bases fit TRBD1. The V and J ends lost 7 bases and 2 bases, in that order; junction bases with no gene match: 5. CDR1 SQVTM and CDR2 ANQGSEA come from the germline V gene. This CDR3 region has 13 residues. DNA for the CDR3: TGCAGCGCGACAGGGGGCCTTACCTACGAGCAGTACTTC. This gives the protein CSATGGLTYEQYF.

This clone was seen a few times. V and J are TRBV29-1 and TRBJ1-2, with 8 bases lining up with TRBD1. Germline lookup yields CDR1 SQVTM and CDR2 ANQGSEA. The CDR3 length is 12 residues. J lost 6 bases, V lost 7 bases, and 7 bases had no gene match. The CDR3 nucleotides are TGCAGCGCTTCCACAGGGGGGAATGGCTACACCTTC. This translates into CSASTGGNGYTF.

In its sample, this clone was seen a few times. The chain uses TRBV15 and TRBJ2-2, with D uncertain. V gave up 5 bases and J gave up 4 bases, with 5 bases separating them. In germline, CDR1 is LNHNV, CDR2 YYDKDF (reference sequence). The CDR3 runs to 12 residues. The CDR3, as DNA: TGTGCCACCAGCGATCCCACCGGGGAGCTGTTTTTT. Its translation is CATSDPTGELFF.

V and J are TRBV27 and TRBJ1-1, with 7 bases fitting TRBD1. J gave up 0 bases and V 2 bases, and 6 bases lay outside the gene matches. The CDR3 contains 16 residues. Germline-derived CDR1 and CDR2 are MNHEY and SMNVEV (reference sequence). In nucleotides, the CDR3 is TGTGCCAGCAGTTTAGGTTTTGGGACAGTGAACACTGAAGCTTTCTTT. It codes for CASSLGFGTVNTEAFF.

This chain links TRBV29-1 with TRBJ1-2; D call uncertain. V was cut by 4 bases and J by 3 bases, with 12 bases left in between. Germline V gives CDR1 SQVTM, CDR2 ANQGSEA. The CDR3 extends over 13 amino acids. CDR3 sequence (DNA): TGCAGCGTTGTAGTTCGGCGAGACTATGGCTACACCTTC. Translating gives CSVVVRRDYGYTF.

The CDR3 DNA is TGTGCCACCAGCAGAGATTTAAAGGCCCTCGGTCAGCCCCAGCATTTT. Its translation: CATSRDLKALGQPQHF. J is TRBJ1-5 and V is TRBV15; no definite D call. Trimming cost V 0 bases and J 6 bases, with 15 bases left between them. The CDR3 is 16 amino acids. Germline V gene sequence: CDR1 LNHNV, CDR2 YYDKDF (reference sequence).

This clone was seen only a few times. In DNA form, the CDR3 reads TGTGCCAGCAGCGTAGGAATTGGGACGGCGAACACCGGGGAGCTGTTTTTT. It codes for CASSVGIGTANTGELFF. The chain employs TRBV9 and TRBJ2-2; D is perhaps TRBD1 or TRBD2 (5 bases each). Germline V gene sequence: CDR1 SGDLS, CDR2 YYNGEE. V gave up 0 bases and J gave up 0 bases, with 12 bases separating them. This CDR3 contains 17 residues.

Worth noting for this clone: Distinct nucleotide sequences in the sample also encode this CDR3. The rearrangement uses TRBV30 and TRBJ2-5; possible D gene TRBD2, 5 bases. Trimming took 0 bases from V and 5 from J, leaving 10 bases between them. This CDR3 has 13 amino acids. CDR1 is GTSNPN and CDR2 is SVGIG in the germline V gene (reference sequence). In DNA, the CDR3 is TGTGCCTGGAGTGTACGTCAGCGGGAGACCCAGTACTTC. Its protein is CAWSVRQRETQYF. The full variable domain, in which reference TRBV30 and TRBJ2-5 provide the parts outside the CDR3, is SQTIHQWPATLVQPVGSPLSLECTVEGTSNPNLYWYRQAAGRGLQLLFYSVGIGQISSEVPQNLSASRPQDRQFILSSKKLLLSDSGFYLCAWSVRQRETQYFGPGTRLLVL.

The chain joins TRBV7-9 to TRBJ2-2; TRBD1 matches 7 bases. CDR1 is SEHNR, CDR2 FQNEAQ, per germline (reference sequence). The V gene end was trimmed by 5 bases and the J gene end by 1 base; junction bases not matched to a gene: 4. The CDR3 is 15 amino acids. The CDR3 sequence: CASSTRTGNTGELFF. CDR3 nucleotide sequence: TGTGCCAGCAGCACCCGGACAGGGAACACCGGGGAGCTGTTTTTT.

The CDR3 reads CSAEREYF. The CDR3 region has the DNA TGCAGCGCGGAACGGGAGTACTTC. V gene TRBV29-1 combines with J gene TRBJ2-5; D call uncertain. Looked up from germline, CDR1 is SQVTM and CDR2 is ANQGSEA. V gave up 7 bases and J gave up 12 bases, with 9 bases separating them. The CDR3 length is 8 residues. The full variable domain, in which reference TRBV29-1 and TRBJ2-5 provide the parts outside the CDR3, is SAVISQKPSRDICQRGTSLTIQCQVDSQVTMMFWYRQQPGQSLTLIATANQGSEATYESGFVIDKFPISRPNLTFSTLTVSNMSPEDSSIYLCSAEREYFGPGTRLLVL.

The chain joins TRBV30 to TRBJ2-2; 10 bases are shared with TRBD2. The CDR3 extends over 14 amino acids. Germline CDR1 reads GTSNPN; CDR2 reads SVGIG (reference sequence). In nucleotides, the CDR3 is TGTGCACTTTGGACTAGCGGGAACACCGGGGAGCTGTTTTTT. It yields the protein CALWTSGNTGELFF. Looking up the rest from reference TRBV30 and TRBJ2-2 gives the full variable domain: SQTIHQWPATLVQPVGSPLSLECTVEGTSNPNLYWYRQAAGRGLQLLFYSVGIGQISSEVPQNLSASRPQDRQFILSSKKLLLSDSGFYLCALWTSGNTGELFFGEGSRLTVL.

For this clone: The sample carries other DNA sequences with the same CDR3. The V call is TRBV9, the J call TRBJ1-2; no definite D call. With 2 bases removed from V and 3 bases from J, the gap between germline ends came to 8 bases. CDR1 SGDLS and CDR2 YYNGEE come from the germline V gene. This CDR3 is 13 amino acids long. CDR3 DNA: TGTGCCAGCAGCGTCGAGGGCCACTATGGCTACACCTTC. Translation: CASSVEGHYGYTF. The full variable domain, rest sourced from reference TRBV9 and TRBJ1-2, is DSGVTQTPKHLITATGQRVTLRCSPRSGDLSVYWYQQSLDQGLQFLIQYYNGEERAKGNILERFSAQQFPDLHSELNLSSLELGDSALYFCASSVEGHYGYTFGSGTRLTVV.

This clone was counted only a few times. The rearrangement joins TRBV6-1 to TRBJ1-1; the D gene is possibly TRBD1 (6 bases). There are 15 residues in the CDR3. CDR1 and CDR2 from the germline V gene are MNHNS and SASEGT. Trimming removed 5 bases from V and 5 bases from J, with 18 bases in between. The DNA of the CDR3 is TGTGCCAGCAGTCCCCCGAGCATCCAGGGGACTGAAGCTTTCTTT. It specifies CASSPPSIQGTEAFF.

This chain joins TRBV30 and TRBJ1-6; 7 bases are shared with TRBD1. J gave up 5 bases and V 5 bases, and 3 bases lay outside the gene matches. CDR3 length: 13 residues. Germline loops: CDR1 GTSNPN, CDR2 SVGIG (reference sequence). The CDR3 nucleotides are TGTGCCTGGCACGACAGGGATAATTCACCCCTCCACTTT. Translated, it gives CAWHDRDNSPLHF.

In nucleotides, the CDR3 is TGTGCCAGCAGTGAAAGTCGGACATACTATTATGGCTACACCTTC. It encodes CASSESRTYYYGYTF. J is TRBJ1-2 and V is TRBV6-1, with a weak D call TRBD1 (5 bases). Trimming cost V 2 bases and J 5 bases, with 15 bases left between them. This CDR3 is 15 amino acids long. Per germline, CDR1 MNHNS and CDR2 SASEGT.

The chain carries TRBV5-1 and TRBJ2-5, with 9 bases fitting TRBD1. The germline CDR1 and CDR2 sequences are SGHRS and YFSETQ. This CDR3 region has 14 residues. Germline trimming cut 5 bases from V and 5 bases from J; bases unmatched to any gene: 7. CDR3 nucleotides: TGCGCCAGCAGAACTACAGGGGGCATCGAGACCCAGTACTTC. Protein: CASRTTGGIETQYF.

Of note for this clone: One end of the junction is discordant with germline, which a read error may explain. V and J are TRBV4-3 and TRBJ1-1, with D maybe TRBD1 (5 bases). This CDR3 comprises 15 residues. The germline gives CDR1 LGHNA, CDR2 YSLEER. CDR3 in amino acids: CASSQEAGRERARIF. CDR3 nucleotide sequence: TGCGCCAGCAGCCAAGAGGCGGGGCGAGAAAGGGCCCGGATCTTT.

The rearrangement links TRBV9 to TRBJ1-6; tentative D call: TRBD1 (5 bases). From germline, CDR1 is SGDLS and CDR2 YYNGEE. There are 14 residues in the CDR3. V was shortened by 0 bases and J by 10 bases, with 11 bases between the two germline ends. The CDR3 bases are TGTGCCAGCAGCGTAGAAGGGGATTTCTCACCCCTCCACTTT. It encodes CASSVEGDFSPLHF.

The V gene is TRBV29-1, the J gene TRBJ1-3, with a weak D call TRBD1 (6 bases). The CDR3 is 14 amino acids. The germline gives CDR1 SQVTM, CDR2 ANQGSEA. Trimming shortened V by 5 bases and J by 7 bases, and 18 bases separated the two germline ends. CDR3 sequence: CSVSVVGQRNTIYF. The CDR3 DNA is TGCAGCGTTTCCGTTGTAGGACAGCGGAACACCATATATTTT.

The chain uses TRBV29-1 and TRBJ1-2, with D hard to call. V was pared by 6 bases and J by 2 bases, with 7 bases between. Germline V gene lookup returns CDR1 SQVTM and CDR2 ANQGSEA. The CDR3 length is 11 residues. This CDR3 reads CSVSENYGYTF. The CDR3 DNA reads TGCAGCGTGTCAGAAAACTATGGCTACACCTTC.

The chain recombines TRBV5-6 with TRBJ1-2; 8 positions match TRBD1. This CDR3 contains 15 residues. V gave up 4 bases and J gave up 7 bases; unmatched junction bases: 12. In germline, CDR1 is SGHDT, CDR2 YYEEEE. The CDR3 region is CASSPRTGSWGGYTF. The CDR3 nucleotides are TGTGCCAGCAGCCCGCGGACAGGGTCTTGGGGTGGCTACACCTTC.